One and the same sample provided the 9 T cell receptor beta chains below, sequenced in a study of T cell changes during pregnancy in multiple sclerosis. Sequencing used immunoSEQ multiplex PCR; TCRdb keeps in-frame clones, though not all of them. The sample has under 80,000 clones; approximately 89% are singletons. The specimen was peripheral blood, collected in the second trimester of pregnancy. Receptors were obtained from a female donor with multiple sclerosis, enrolled in a pregnancy study.

This rearrangement joins TRBV4-1 to TRBJ1-2, with no clear D. The CDR3 covers 17 residues. The V gene's germline CDR1 is MGHRA and CDR2 YSYEKL. V shed 0 bases and J shed 3 bases, with 17 bases lying between them. In nucleotides, the CDR3 is TGCGCCAGCAGCCAAGATAGGCTAGACCGGGAGGACTATGGCTACACCTTC. Translation gives CASSQDRLDREDYGYTF.

V gene TRBV7-2 combines with J gene TRBJ2-3, with TRBD2 identical over 11 bases. Germline trimming cut 0 bases from V and 5 bases from J; bases unmatched to any gene: 4. This CDR3 has 16 residues. Germline V gene data show CDR1 as SGHTA and CDR2 as FQGNSA. The CDR3 DNA reads TGTGCCAGCAGCTTAGCGTTAGCGGGGGGGGTAGATACGCAGTATTTT. This gives the protein CASSLALAGGVDTQYF.

This sequence joins TRBV5-6 and TRBJ1-3; no reliable D call. The CDR3 is made up of 17 amino acids. V dropped 0 bases and J dropped 0 bases, with 13 bases sitting between them. The germline gives CDR1 SGHDT, CDR2 YYEEEE. This CDR3 is CASSLAEDILSGNTIYF. CDR3 bases: TGTGCCAGCAGCTTGGCCGAAGACATCCTCTCTGGAAACACCATATATTTT.

The chain couples TRBV30 to TRBJ2-1; 9 bases agree with TRBD1. Germline V CDR1 and CDR2: GTSNPN, SVGIG (reference sequence). V shed 2 bases, J shed 6 bases, and the junction held 11 bases outside the gene matches. The CDR3 spans 16 residues. CDR3 sequence reads: CAWSYRTGGSSNEQFF. For the CDR3, the DNA is TGTGCCTGGAGTTATCGTACAGGGGGCTCTTCCAATGAGCAGTTCTTC.

The rearrangement joins TRBV5-4 to TRBJ2-7, with 10 nucleotides matching TRBD2. CDR3 length equals 16 residues. Germline V gives CDR1 SGHNT, CDR2 YYREEE (reference sequence). V shed 6 bases and J 7 bases; nucleotides not matched to a gene: 16. CDR3 DNA sequence: TGTGCCAGCAACCAAGGATCAGCGGGAGGGCCAGGGGAGCAGTACTTC. This gives the protein CASNQGSAGGPGEQYF.

This clone is a singleton in its sample. This chain links TRBV29-1 with TRBJ2-3, with 9 bases matching TRBD2. Per the germline V gene, CDR1 is SQVTM and CDR2 is ANQGSEA. The CDR3 is made up of 16 amino acids. V shed 6 bases, J shed 9 bases, and the junction held 19 bases outside the gene matches. CDR3: CSVHVVLAGRPDTQYF. Here the CDR3 DNA reads TGCAGCGTCCACGTGGTCCTAGCGGGAAGACCGGACACGCAGTATTTT.

The gene calls are TRBV18 and TRBJ1-5; 8 nucleotides match TRBD1. Germline V gives CDR1 KGHSH, CDR2 LQKENI. The CDR3 sequence is 16 residues long. Germline trimming cut 1 base from V and 4 bases from J; bases unmatched to any gene: 6. As DNA, the CDR3 is TGTGCCAGCTCACCACGGGGACAGGCAGGGAATCAGCCCCAGCATTTT. Its translation is CASSPRGQAGNQPQHF.

The chain has TRBV7-9 and TRBJ1-5, with D unclear. The CDR3 extends over 14 amino acids. Trimming pared 3 bases from V and 3 bases from J, leaving 9 bases between. Germline V gene data show CDR1 as SEHNR and CDR2 as FQNEAQ (reference sequence). CDR3 sequence: CASSLDGDNQPQHF. CDR3 bases: TGTGCCAGCAGCTTGGACGGGGACAATCAGCCCCAGCATTTT. The whole variable domain, remainder taken from reference TRBV7-9 and TRBJ1-5, is DTGVSQNPRHKITKRGQNVTFRCDPISEHNRLYWYRQTLGQGPEFLTYFQNEAQLEKSRLLSDRFSAERPKGSFSTLEIQRTEQGDSAMYLCASSLDGDNQPQHFGDGTRLSIL.

V and J are TRBV28 and TRBJ2-7; perhaps TRBD2 as D (5 bases). V was pared by 6 bases and J by 5 bases, with 11 bases between. Germline V gives CDR1 MDHEN, CDR2 SYDVKM. The CDR3 is 12 residues long. The CDR3 is CASSAGSDEQYF. The CDR3 DNA is TGTGCCAGCAGCGCGGGCAGCGACGAGCAGTACTTC.